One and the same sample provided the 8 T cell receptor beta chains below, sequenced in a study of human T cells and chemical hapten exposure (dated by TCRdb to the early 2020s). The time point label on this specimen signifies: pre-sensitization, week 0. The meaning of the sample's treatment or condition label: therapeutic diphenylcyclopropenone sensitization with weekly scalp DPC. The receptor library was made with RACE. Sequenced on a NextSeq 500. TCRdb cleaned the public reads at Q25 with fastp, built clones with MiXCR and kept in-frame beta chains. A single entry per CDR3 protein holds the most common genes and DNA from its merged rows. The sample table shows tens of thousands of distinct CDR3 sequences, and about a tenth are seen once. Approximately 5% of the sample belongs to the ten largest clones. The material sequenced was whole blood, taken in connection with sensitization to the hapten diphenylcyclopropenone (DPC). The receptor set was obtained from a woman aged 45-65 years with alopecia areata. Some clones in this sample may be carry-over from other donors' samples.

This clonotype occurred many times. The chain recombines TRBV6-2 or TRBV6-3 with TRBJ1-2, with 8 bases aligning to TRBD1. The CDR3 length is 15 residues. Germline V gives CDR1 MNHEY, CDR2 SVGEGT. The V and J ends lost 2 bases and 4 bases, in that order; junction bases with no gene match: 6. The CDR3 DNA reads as TGTGCCAGCAGTTACGGGACAGGAGCTATCTATGGCTACACCTTC. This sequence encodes CASSYGTGAIYGYTF.

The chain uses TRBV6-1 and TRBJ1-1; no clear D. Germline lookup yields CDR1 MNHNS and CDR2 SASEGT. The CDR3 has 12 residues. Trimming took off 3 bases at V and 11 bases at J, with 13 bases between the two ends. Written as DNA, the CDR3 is TGTGCCAGCAGTGACAACTGGGCCGGGGCTTTCTTT. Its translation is CASSDNWAGAFF.

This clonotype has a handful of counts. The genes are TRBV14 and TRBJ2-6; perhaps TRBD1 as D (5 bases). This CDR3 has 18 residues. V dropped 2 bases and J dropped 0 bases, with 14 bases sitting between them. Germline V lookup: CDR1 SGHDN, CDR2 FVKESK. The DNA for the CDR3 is TGTGCCAGCAGCCAATTCCAGGGCTTAAGCTCTGGGGCCAACGTCCTGACTTTC. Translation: CASSQFQGLSSGANVLTF.

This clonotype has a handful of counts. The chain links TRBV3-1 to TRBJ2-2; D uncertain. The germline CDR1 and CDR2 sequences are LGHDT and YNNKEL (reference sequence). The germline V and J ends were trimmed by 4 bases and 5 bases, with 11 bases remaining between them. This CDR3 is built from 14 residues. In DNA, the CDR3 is TGTGCCAGCAGCCCCCGAAGAAGGACCGGGGAGCTGTTTTTT. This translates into CASSPRRRTGELFF.

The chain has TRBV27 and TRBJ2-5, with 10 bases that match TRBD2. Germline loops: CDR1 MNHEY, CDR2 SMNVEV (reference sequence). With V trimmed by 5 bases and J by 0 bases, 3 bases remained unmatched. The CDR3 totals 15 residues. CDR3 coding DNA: TGTGCCAGCAGTCAGGGGACTAGCGACCAAGAGACCCAGTACTTC. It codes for CASSQGTSDQETQYF.

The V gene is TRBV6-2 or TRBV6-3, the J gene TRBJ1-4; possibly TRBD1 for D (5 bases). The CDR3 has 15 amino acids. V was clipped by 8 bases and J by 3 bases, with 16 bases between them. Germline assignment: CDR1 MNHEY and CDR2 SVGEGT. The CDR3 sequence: CASSDAGTANEKLFF. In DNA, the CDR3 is TGTGCCAGCTCCGATGCCGGGACGGCTAATGAAAAACTGTTTTTT.

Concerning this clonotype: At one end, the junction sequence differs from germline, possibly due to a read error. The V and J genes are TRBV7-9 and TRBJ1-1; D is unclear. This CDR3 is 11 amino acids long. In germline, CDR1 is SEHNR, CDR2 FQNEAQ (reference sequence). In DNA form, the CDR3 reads TGTGCCAGCAGCTTTAACACTGAAGCTTACTTT. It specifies CASSFNTEAYF. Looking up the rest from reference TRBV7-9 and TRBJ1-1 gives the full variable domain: DTGVSQNPRHKITKRGQNVTFRCDPISEHNRLYWYRQTLGQGPEFLTYFQNEAQLEKSRLLSDRFSAERPKGSFSTLEIQRTEQGDSAMYLCASSFNTEAYFGQGTRLTVV.

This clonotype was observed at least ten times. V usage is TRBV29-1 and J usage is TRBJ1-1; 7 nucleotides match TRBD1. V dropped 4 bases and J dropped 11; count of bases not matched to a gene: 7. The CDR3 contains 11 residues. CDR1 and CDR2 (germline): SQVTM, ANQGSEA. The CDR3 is CSVGQGEDAFF. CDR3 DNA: TGCAGCGTTGGACAGGGTGAGGACGCTTTCTTT.